This passage covers 21 T cell receptor beta chains from one sample sequenced in a study of T-cell reconstitution after alpha-beta-depleted transplantation in children. Preparation of the TCRbeta library used unique molecular identifiers. TCRdb re-derived calls from the PCR reads in MiXCR, one entry per CDR3 protein. The data contain 73,000 or so distinct CDR3 sequences, roughly 5.2% of them seen just once; the ten biggest clones take up about 20%. This material consisted of PBMCs, mostly from graft donor cells, taken 180 days after TCRalphabeta/CD19-depleted stem cell transplant. The receptors were gathered from a boy in the first two years of life who had a stem cell transplant for acute myeloid leukemia, so the T cells may come from the graft donor.

The sample holds many counts of this clonotype. The chain carries TRBV18 and TRBJ2-5, with D uncertain. Trimming took off 6 bases at V and 2 bases at J, with 10 bases between the two ends. Germline V gene sequence: CDR1 KGHSH, CDR2 LQKENI. There are 13 residues in the CDR3. CDR3 protein: CASSGPLQETQYF. The DNA for the CDR3 is TGTGCCAGCTCTGGCCCCTTACAAGAGACCCAGTACTTC. Full variable domain (missing parts from reference TRBV18 and TRBJ2-5): NAGVMQNPRHLVRRRGQEARLRCSPMKGHSHVYWYRQLPEEGLKFMVYLQKENIIDESGMPKERFSAEFPKEGPSILRIQQVVRGDSAAYFCASSGPLQETQYFGPGTRLLVL.

The table lists this clonotype with many counts. The chain carries TRBV4-2 and TRBJ2-6, with 8 bases aligning to TRBD1. The CDR3 is 17 residues long. Germline-derived CDR1 and CDR2 are LGHNA and YNFKEQ. V lost 4 bases, J lost 0 bases, and 5 bases stayed unmatched. For the CDR3, the DNA is TGTGCCAGCAGCCTCGGGACAGGCTACTCTGGGGCCAACGTCCTGACTTTC. It is translated as CASSLGTGYSGANVLTF.

In this sample, this clonotype turned up many times. The V and J genes are TRBV7-2 and TRBJ2-1; either TRBD1 or TRBD2 may fit D (5 bases each). V dropped 5 bases and J dropped 8 bases, with 16 bases sitting between them. The CDR3 sequence is 14 residues long. The germline CDR1 and CDR2 sequences are SGHTA and FQGNSA. The CDR3 loop reads CASSAGTGRYEQFF. The CDR3 coding sequence is TGTGCCAGCAGCGCCGGGACGGGAAGGTATGAGCAGTTCTTC.

There are many counts of this clonotype. The junction and the germline gene differ at one end; a read error may be behind it. This chain joins TRBV6-6 and TRBJ2-5; no clear D. Per the germline V gene, CDR1 is MNHNY and CDR2 is SVGAGI (reference sequence). This CDR3 has 9 amino acids. Written as DNA, the CDR3 is TGTGCCAGCACCGAGACCCAGTACTTT. Translating gives CASTETQYF.

This clonotype occurred many times. This chain links TRBV7-9 with TRBJ1-1; D is possibly TRBD1 (5 bases). Germline lookup yields CDR1 SEHNR and CDR2 FQNEAQ (reference sequence). This CDR3 has 14 residues. V dropped 11 bases and J dropped 0 bases, with 16 bases sitting between them. This CDR3 reads CAGAPDSLNTEAFF. In DNA, the CDR3 is TGTGCCGGGGCGCCAGACAGTCTGAACACTGAAGCTTTCTTT.

This clonotype was seen at least ten times. The chain couples TRBV11-3 to TRBJ2-5; no firm D call. Trimming left V 5 bases short and J 2 bases short, with 15 bases between. The CDR3 is 15 amino acids. Germline CDR1 reads SGHNT; CDR2 reads YENEEA. The CDR3 protein is CASSRVGRIQETQYF. In DNA form, the CDR3 reads TGTGCCAGCAGCCGGGTAGGGCGGATTCAAGAGACCCAGTACTTC.

This clonotype was seen at least ten times. This chain joins TRBV12-3 or TRBV12-4 and TRBJ1-1; 8 bases map to TRBD1. V dropped 5 bases and J dropped 3; count of bases not matched to a gene: 8. The CDR3 contains 15 residues. CDR3 nucleotide sequence: TGTGCCAGCAGTACCGGGGACAGGAGTTACACTGAAGCTTTCTTT. It is translated as CASSTGDRSYTEAFF.

At least ten counts were recorded for this clonotype. J is TRBJ1-3 and V is TRBV7-6, with TRBD1 matching over 7 bases. Germline V gives CDR1 SGHVS, CDR2 FNYEAQ. The CDR3 covers 16 residues. With 1 base clipped from V and 0 bases from J, the junction kept 3 bases outside the gene matches. The CDR3 bases are TGTGCCAGCAGCTTAGTCTCAGGGGGCTCTGGAAACACCATATATTTT. It encodes CASSLVSGGSGNTIYF.

This clonotype was found many times. V gene TRBV4-3 combines with J gene TRBJ1-6; D is uncertain. The CDR3 has 15 amino acids. Germline V gene lookup returns CDR1 LGHNA and CDR2 YSLEER. Trimming removed 1 base from V and 6 bases from J, with 10 bases in between. CDR3 coding DNA: TGCGCCAGCAGCCAAGTGCTCCAGGTTAATTCACCCCTCCACTTT. It translates to CASSQVLQVNSPLHF.

This clonotype has a count of ten or more. V gene TRBV21-1 combines with J gene TRBJ2-1; TRBD2, the D gene given by the table, was not confirmed from the DNA. TRBV21-1 is noted as a pseudogene. CDR3 length equals 18 residues. CDR3 nucleotide sequence: TGTGCCAGCAGCGTAACTAGCGGGGGGGTCAGCTCCTACAATGAGCAGTTCTTC. Translated: CASSVTSGGVSSYNEQFF.

This clonotype was seen repeatedly, ten times or more. The V and J genes are TRBV20-1 and TRBJ2-7; TRBD2 is a possible D gene (5 bases). Deletions cut 7 bases from V and 5 bases from J, with 12 bases between. The CDR3 runs to 11 residues. Germline V gives CDR1 DFQATT, CDR2 SNEGSKA (reference sequence). The CDR3 protein is CSGSEGHEQYV. The CDR3 DNA reads as TGCAGTGGCAGCGAGGGCCACGAGCAGTACGTC.

This clonotype showed up many times. The chain carries TRBV5-1 and TRBJ2-3; 7 nucleotides agree with TRBD1. V dropped 4 bases and J dropped 2; count of bases not matched to a gene: 19. CDR1 is SGHRS, CDR2 YFSETQ, per germline. This CDR3 contains 19 residues. This chain's CDR3 is CASSLQTGANYWATDTQYF. The CDR3 DNA reads as TGCGCCAGCAGCCTACAAACAGGGGCGAACTACTGGGCCACAGATACGCAGTATTTT. Drawing the rest from reference TRBV5-1 and TRBJ2-3, the complete variable domain is KAGVTQTPRYLIKTRGQQVTLSCSPISGHRSVSWYQQTPGQGLQFLFEYFSETQRNKGNFPGRFSGRQFSNSRSEMNVSTLELGDSALYLCASSLQTGANYWATDTQYFGPGTRLTVL.

This clonotype appeared many times. The genes are TRBV7-8 and TRBJ1-1, with no clear D. V was pared by 5 bases and J by 0 bases, with 16 bases between. CDR3 size: 16 residues. Germline lookup yields CDR1 SGHVS and CDR2 FQNEAQ. DNA of the CDR3: TGTGCCAGCAGCCCTTCTCGAGCAGCTTTGAACACTGAAGCTTTCTTT. This translates into CASSPSRAALNTEAFF.

This clonotype was counted at least ten times. CDR3 DNA sequence: TGCAGTGCTAGTCCCAGGGGGCAAGACACTGAAGCTTTCTTT. This encodes CSASPRGQDTEAFF. The J gene is TRBJ1-1, the V gene TRBV20-1; 8 bases align to TRBD1. The V segment lost 3 bases and the J segment 3 bases; nucleotides outside the gene matches: 6. This CDR3 spans 14 amino acids. From germline, CDR1 is DFQATT and CDR2 SNEGSKA (reference sequence).

In this sample, this clonotype turned up many times. The J gene is TRBJ1-5, the V gene TRBV12-3 or TRBV12-4; TRBD1 matches at 8 bases. The V and J ends lost 1 base and 0 bases, in that order; junction bases with no gene match: 8. The CDR3 length is 18 residues. The CDR3 reads CASSLGRTGMYSNQPQHF. The CDR3 DNA sequence: TGTGCCAGCAGTTTAGGCCGGACAGGGATGTATAGCAATCAGCCCCAGCATTTT.

This clonotype was counted at least ten times. The rearrangement joins TRBV20-1 to TRBJ2-2; TRBD2 aligns across 12 bases. The CDR3 runs 16 residues. CDR1 and CDR2 (germline): DFQATT, SNEGSKA (reference sequence). V shed 2 bases and J 4 bases; nucleotides not matched to a gene: 5. The CDR3: CSARLAGGPGTGELFF. The CDR3 DNA follows: TGCAGTGCTAGACTAGCGGGGGGGCCAGGCACCGGGGAGCTGTTTTTT.

This clonotype was recorded many times. The chain is built from TRBV7-2 and TRBJ2-1; 10 bases line up with TRBD1. V dropped 0 bases and J dropped 8; count of bases not matched to a gene: 10. Germline loops: CDR1 SGHTA, CDR2 FQGNSA. The CDR3 is made up of 17 amino acids. The CDR3 sequence: CASSLAWGGTGVYEQFF. The CDR3 DNA follows: TGTGCCAGCAGCTTAGCATGGGGCGGGACAGGGGTGTATGAGCAGTTCTTC.

This clonotype was counted ten times or more. The chain joins TRBV5-6 to TRBJ2-5; 13 bases line up with TRBD2. Germline V gene data show CDR1 as SGHDT and CDR2 as YYEEEE. The V and J ends lost 2 bases and 0 bases, in that order; junction bases with no gene match: 4. This CDR3 is 17 amino acids long. CDR3 nucleotide sequence: TGTGCCAGCAGCTTTAGGACTAGCGGGGGTAACCAAGAGACCCAGTACTTC. Translating gives CASSFRTSGGNQETQYF.

The table lists this clonotype with many counts. This chain uses TRBV12-3 or TRBV12-4 with TRBJ1-1; tentative D call: TRBD1 (6 bases). Trimming cost V 6 bases and J 5 bases, with 19 bases left between them. The CDR3 is 15 amino acids. The CDR3 loop is CASSFPGGATTEAFF. CDR3 nucleotide sequence: TGTGCCAGCAGCTTCCCGGGGGGGGCTACGACTGAAGCTTTCTTT.

Ten or more counts support this clonotype. The V and J genes are TRBV12-3 or TRBV12-4 and TRBJ2-4; 11 positions match TRBD2. Trimming cost V 6 bases and J 2 bases; bases outside gene matches: 6. This CDR3 is built from 16 residues. DNA of the CDR3: TGTGCCAGCAGACCTAGCGGGGGGTCCTCCAAAAACATTCAGTACTTC. It is translated as CASRPSGGSSKNIQYF.

This clonotype was seen many times. The gene calls are TRBV4-3 and TRBJ2-7; 7 positions match TRBD1. This CDR3 has 14 amino acids. Germline CDR1 and CDR2: LGHNA and YSLEER. V was pared by 3 bases and J by 5 bases, with 7 bases of the junction left unmatched. The CDR3 nucleotides are TGCGCCAGCAGCCAGCGACAGGGTGAGCACGAGCAGTACTTC. Its protein product is CASSQRQGEHEQYF.